This section outlines one TCR beta chain sequence together with its context. Its antigen is still unknown. Sequence at one end of the junction differs from germline and may be a read error. The library was generated by emulsion pairing. Unpaired genes were suppressed by a second nested PCR with blocking oligos, after which a third nested PCR added Illumina adaptors and barcodes. Between roughly 5,000 and 270,000 T cells, along with C-region, Stepout and V-region primers, were included in each emulsion RT-PCR master mix. The Micellula Emulsion and Purification Kit was used to make the emulsions, and Qiagen OneStep RT-PCR reagents were used for RT-PCR. Pooled libraries were sequenced on an Illumina MiSeq with paired-end 2 x 250 reads. In the paper's pipeline: Read pairs were joined in Galaxy and clipped at the engineered overlap into separate alpha and beta files, and reads that were not clipped were discarded. Alpha-beta pairs were assigned with CompleteTCR, a MiTCR-based pipeline that links chains sharing read cluster identifiers using an R script. TCR sequences observed only once, about 1-3.4%, were removed as potential sequencing errors. TCRdb trimmed the raw reads at Q25, called clones with MiXCR and kept productive beta chains. Rows merge per CDR3 protein into single entries with the most common DNA and genes. TCRdb's processing, not the study's, gives the V and J calls here. The table for this sample lists about 40,000 distinct CDR3 sequences; 45% of them were counted only once. The top ten constitute less than 80% of the sample.

The study used an expanded emulsion RT-PCR method with primers for all TCR V genes to analyze paired alpha-beta TCRs of CD8+ T cells. CD8+ T cells were isolated with a CD8 positive selection kit and were then incubated overnight in roughly 9.4 IU/mL IL-2 prior to emulsion RT-PCR. The data are from a study of T cell repertoires in breast cancer (dated by TCRdb to about 2016). At the level of the whole study: The study profiled tumors, lymph nodes and peripheral blood lymphocytes from breast cancer patients, plus peripheral blood from healthy control donors. The majority of the approximately 23 patient tumors analyzed for shared TCRs were ER+/PR+. Nine healthy donors, of an age range similar to that of the patients, were included as controls. On average, sequencing produced roughly 500,000 sequences per sample and around 10 reads per input cell. Given the low mutational burden of breast cancer and the rarity of common mutations in breast cancer, it was reasoned that TCRs shared between breast cancer patients would target shared antigens. After being minced and digested with Liberase and DNase, tumors and tumor-involved lymph nodes were passed through 70-um and 40-um filters. Tumor-free lymph nodes were processed with no enzymatic digestion, and blood samples were separated using Ficoll. The paper's findings and limits, for the study overall: Discarding singleton TCRs and sampling only part of each tumor may have missed genuine antitumor clones. Shared TCRs showed TRBV7 predominance, possibly reflecting tumor recognition or mispriming bias from eight TRBV7 primers. Because transcript abundance and primer differences skewed clone recovery, emulsion RT-PCR was regarded as qualitative rather than quantitative. Shared TCRs were encoded by various nucleotide sequences, which suggests selection and expansion based on antigen. About fourfold more TCRs were shared with matched tumor repertoires by tumor-involved sentinel lymph nodes than by tumor-free nodes (7.7% versus 2%). Approximately 18 TCR pairs were shared across seven or more patient tumors and were rarely found in control blood, which suggests possible tumor specificity.

The CDR3 sequence holds 15 residues, the cysteine and phenylalanine included. Only the CDR3 region is kept as DNA, spanning 45 bases read in frame from base 1. The germline V gene supplies CDR1 SGHAT and CDR2 FQNNGV. This sequence was found in a pool of human donors with breast cancer or a healthy control (not recorded which). This receptor chain uses TRBV11-2 and TRBJ2-1; TRBD1 is perhaps the D gene, given 5 matching bases. Sequenced input: CD8+ T cells. In nucleotide form, the sequence is TGTGCCAGCAGCCTAGGGGTCAGCTCCTACAATAAGCAGTTCTTC. This sequence encodes CASSLGVSSYNKQFF.